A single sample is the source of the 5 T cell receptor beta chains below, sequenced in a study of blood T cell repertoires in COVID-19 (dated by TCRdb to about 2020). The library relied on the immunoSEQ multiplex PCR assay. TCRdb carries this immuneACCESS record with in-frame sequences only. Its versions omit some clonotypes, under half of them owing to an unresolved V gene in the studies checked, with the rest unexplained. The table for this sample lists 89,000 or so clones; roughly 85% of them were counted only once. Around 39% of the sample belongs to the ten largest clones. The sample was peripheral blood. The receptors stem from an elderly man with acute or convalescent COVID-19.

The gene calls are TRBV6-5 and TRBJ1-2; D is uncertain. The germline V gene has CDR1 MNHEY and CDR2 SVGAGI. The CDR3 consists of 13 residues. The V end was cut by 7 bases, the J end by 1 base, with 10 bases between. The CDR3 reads CASTTTSNYGYTF. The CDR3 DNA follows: TGTGCCAGCACTACGACAAGTAACTATGGCTACACCTTC.

CDR3 DNA sequence: TGTGCCACCGGACTAGCGGGAGGAGGGGCCTCCTACAATGAGCAGTTCTTC. Translation gives CATGLAGGGASYNEQFF. J is TRBJ2-1 and V is TRBV24-1, with 14 bases aligning to TRBD2. Looked up from germline, CDR1 is KGHDR and CDR2 is SFDVKD. There are 17 residues in the CDR3. V lost 9 bases, J lost 0 bases, and 6 bases stayed unmatched.

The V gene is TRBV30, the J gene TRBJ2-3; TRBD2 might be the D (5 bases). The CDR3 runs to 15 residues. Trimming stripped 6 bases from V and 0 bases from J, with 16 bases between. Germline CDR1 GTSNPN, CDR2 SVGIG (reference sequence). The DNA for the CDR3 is TGTGCCTGCTCGGACTCCATGTCTAGCACAGATACGCAGTATTTT. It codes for CACSDSMSSTDTQYF.

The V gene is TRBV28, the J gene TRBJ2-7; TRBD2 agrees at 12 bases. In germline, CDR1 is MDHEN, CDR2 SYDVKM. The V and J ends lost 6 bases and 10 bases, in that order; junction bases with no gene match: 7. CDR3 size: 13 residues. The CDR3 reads CASRLAGGWEQYF. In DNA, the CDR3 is TGTGCCAGCAGACTAGCGGGAGGTTGGGAACAGTACTTC. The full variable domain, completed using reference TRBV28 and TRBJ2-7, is DVKVTQSSRYLVKRTGEKVFLECVQDMDHENMFWYRQDPGLGLRLIYFSYDVKMKEKGDIPEGYSVSREKKERFSLILESASTNQTSMYLCASRLAGGWEQYFGPGTRLTVT.

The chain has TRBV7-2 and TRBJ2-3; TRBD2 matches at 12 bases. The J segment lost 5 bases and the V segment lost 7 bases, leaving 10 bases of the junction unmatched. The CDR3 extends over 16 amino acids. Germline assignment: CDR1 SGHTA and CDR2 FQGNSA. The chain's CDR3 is CASNYSSGRALDTQYF. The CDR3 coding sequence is TGTGCCAGCAACTATTCTAGCGGGAGGGCCCTAGATACGCAGTATTTT.